The 8 T cell receptor beta chains in this list originate from one sample, sequenced in a study of beta chain features in type 1 diabetes. Expressed TCRB transcripts were sequenced after all isolated RNA was converted to cDNA. Clones were sequenced by immunoSEQ multiplex PCR, and TCRdb holds only the in-frame ones, with some missing. Of roughly 450,000 clones listed, 14% were seen once; the top ten hold roughly 0.04%. The sequencing input was naive CD4+ T cells from blood. Source of these receptors: a man under 40 in good health.

The chain carries TRBV5-4 and TRBJ2-2, with 8 nucleotides matching TRBD1. The trim removed 1 base at V and 3 bases at J, leaving 2 bases unmatched. In germline, CDR1 is SGHNT, CDR2 YYREEE (reference sequence). This CDR3 has 15 residues. This CDR3 is CASSLTGGYTGELFF. The CDR3 DNA reads TGTGCCAGCAGCTTGACAGGGGGTTACACCGGGGAGCTGTTTTTT.

This clone was detected only a few times. The chain has TRBV5-1 and TRBJ2-1; TRBD1 is a possible D gene (6 bases). Trimming left V 4 bases short and J 10 bases short, with 24 bases between. This CDR3 has 16 amino acids. CDR1 is SGHRS, CDR2 YFSETQ, per germline. The CDR3 loop reads CASSHSGTSRGTEQFF. In DNA form, the CDR3 reads TGCGCCAGCAGCCATTCAGGGACATCGAGGGGGACCGAGCAGTTCTTC.

This clone was observed a handful of times. In nucleotides, the CDR3 is TGTGCCAGCTCCGGACCACCCTCCTACGAGCAGTACGTC. Protein product: CASSGPPSYEQYV. The chain combines TRBV28 with TRBJ2-7; D unresolved. The CDR3 loop spans 13 amino acids. Trimming removed 8 bases from V and 0 bases from J, with 11 bases in between. Germline CDR1 reads MDHEN; CDR2 reads SYDVKM.

The genes are TRBV21-1 and TRBJ2-5; whether TRBD2, the table's D call, matches the DNA was not checked. TRBV21-1 has pseudogene status. This CDR3 spans 16 amino acids. In DNA form, the CDR3 reads TGTGCCAGCGGCGGGATGCGGCAGGGCCTCCAAGAGACCCAGTACTTC. Translated, it gives CASGGMRQGLQETQYF.

The gene calls are TRBV30 and TRBJ1-1; possible D gene TRBD1, 6 bases. Germline V lookup: CDR1 GTSNPN, CDR2 SVGIG (reference sequence). The ends were cut back, 3 bases at V and 7 bases at J, with 18 bases in the middle. The CDR3 sequence is 14 residues long. The CDR3 DNA reads TGTGCCTGGAGACGGGGGACATTCAAGGTTGAAGCTTTCTTT. Translation gives CAWRRGTFKVEAFF.

This clone was seen more than once but under ten times. This rearrangement joins TRBV5-6 to TRBJ2-5, with D maybe TRBD1 (6 bases). This CDR3 has 14 residues. Deletions cut 1 base from V and 5 bases from J, with 12 bases between. Germline V gives CDR1 SGHDT, CDR2 YYEEEE. The CDR3 protein is CASSLWPTGETQYF. CDR3 in DNA: TGTGCCAGCAGCTTGTGGCCAACAGGGGAGACCCAGTACTTC. Full variable domain (rest looked up from reference TRBV5-6 and TRBJ2-5): DAGVTQSPTHLIKTRGQQVTLRCSPKSGHDTVSWYQQALGQGPQFIFQYYEEEERQRGNFPDRFSGHQFPNYSSELNVNALLLGDSALYLCASSLWPTGETQYFGPGTRLLVL.

The V and J genes are TRBV13 and TRBJ2-3; 10 bases are shared with TRBD1. J was trimmed by 0 bases and V by 5 bases; bases with no gene match: 2. This CDR3 is built from 15 residues. Germline V gives CDR1 PRHDT, CDR2 FYEKMQ (reference sequence). DNA for the CDR3: TGTGCCAGCAGCCCGGACAGGGGGAGCACAGATACGCAGTATTTT. Its translation is CASSPDRGSTDTQYF. Variable domain in full (rest from reference TRBV13 and TRBJ2-3): AAGVIQSPRHLIKEKRETATLKCYPIPRHDTVYWYQQGPGQDPQFLISFYEKMQSDKGSIPDRFSAQQFSDYHSELNMSSLELGDSALYFCASSPDRGSTDTQYFGPGTRLTVL.

This clone occurred a few times. The V gene is TRBV29-1, the J gene TRBJ1-1, with 10 bases aligning to TRBD1. V was pared by 6 bases and J by 4 bases, with 8 bases of the junction left unmatched. The CDR3 runs 14 residues. The germline gives CDR1 SQVTM, CDR2 ANQGSEA. CDR3 bases: TGCAGCGTCGCCGGGACAGGGGTGGTCACTGAAGCTTTCTTT. Translating gives CSVAGTGVVTEAFF.